This is a list of T cell receptor beta chains from one sample in a study of regulatory T cells in long-lasting Graves disease. In TCRdb, the multiplex PCR reads were re-called with MiXCR into one record per CDR3 protein. This table holds roughly 500,000 distinct CDR3 sequences, approximately 13% found once. The same sample was also studied in work on T cells in Graves' hyperthyroidism and ophthalmopathy.

The material sequenced was peripheral blood mononuclear cells (PBMCs), taken at new diagnosis, from a patient treated with antithyroid drugs. The receptors were sampled from a man aged 25-40 years with Graves disease. Each CDR3 is given with its conserved first and last residue. A D gene is named only where the DNA matches it firmly. Some rows mark clone size as missing; the rest say once, few, many or name a class of expanded clone.

v_gene,d_gene,abundance,j_gene,CDR3aa,CDR3nt
TRBV29-1,.,many,TRBJ1-1,CSVGHLNTEAFF,TGCAGCGTTGGGCATTTGAACACTGAAGCTTTCTTT
TRBV2,.,many,TRBJ1-5,CASRPDSRNQPQHF,TGTGCCAGCAGGCCCGACAGCCGCAATCAGCCCCAGCATTTT
TRBV6-1,.,.,TRBJ2-3,CASSGSGRGDTQYF,TGTGCCAGCTCCGGGAGCGGTAGGGGAGATACGCAGTATTTT
TRBV15,.,many,TRBJ1-1,CATSRDRQWNTEAFF,TGTGCCACCAGCAGAGATCGTCAGTGGAACACTGAAGCTTTCTTT
TRBV19,.,.,TRBJ2-1,CASSWASSYNEQLF,TGTGCCAGTTCGTGGGCTAGCTCCTACAATGAGCAGCTCTTC
TRBV9,.,many,TRBJ1-1,CASSTAVGTEAFF,TGTGCCAGCAGCACCGCCGTTGGTACTGAAGCTTTCTTT
TRBV10-2,.,many,TRBJ2-5,CASSVQGETQYF,TGCGCCAGCAGTGTTCAGGGGGAGACCCAGTACTTC
TRBV12-3/TRBV12-4,TRBD1,many,TRBJ2-1,CASSPGTGDFNEQFF,TGTGCCAGCAGTCCGGGGACAGGCGATTTCAATGAGCAGTTCTTC
TRBV6-2/TRBV6-3,.,many,TRBJ1-1,CASSYDPNTEAFF,TGTGCCAGCAGCTATGACCCGAACACTGAAGCTTTCTTT
TRBV5-1,TRBD1,.,TRBJ2-5,CASSPLDRGFGETQYF,TGCGCCAGCAGTCCCCTCGACAGGGGATTCGGGGAGACCCAGTACTTC
TRBV30,.,.,TRBJ2-1,CAWSVPLSRGEQFF,TGTGCCTGGAGTGTACCGCTAAGTCGGGGTGAGCAGTTCTTC
TRBV7-9,.,many,TRBJ1-2,CASSGGYGYTF,TGTGCCAGCAGCGGGGGTTATGGCTACACCTTC
TRBV20-1,TRBD2,.,TRBJ2-4,CSALKRGLAPVKNIQYF,TGCAGTGCTCTTAAACGGGGACTAGCGCCCGTCAAAAACATTCAGTACTTC
TRBV6-5,.,.,TRBJ2-5,CASSYSIGQSSRGETQYF,TGTGCCAGCAGTTACTCGATTGGGCAGTCTTCAAGGGGGGAGACCCAGTACTTC
TRBV29-1,.,.,TRBJ1-2,CSVEKTAVGYTF,TGCAGCGTTGAAAAGACAGCAGTAGGCTACACCTTC
TRBV13,.,few,TRBJ1-2,CASSVQVGPLTNYGYTF,TGTGCCAGCAGCGTTCAGGTCGGCCCTCTTACTAACTATGGCTACACCTTC
TRBV5-6,TRBD2,.,TRBJ2-1,CASSLESGRAWHEQFF,TGTGCCAGCAGCTTGGAAAGCGGGAGGGCCTGGCATGAGCAGTTCTTC
TRBV19,.,.,TRBJ1-1,CASSKAQYRDAEAFF,TGTGCCAGTAGTAAGGCCCAGTACAGGGACGCTGAAGCTTTCTTT
TRBV19,TRBD1,.,TRBJ1-5,CASSDPDRGGGQPQHF,TGTGCCAGTAGTGACCCGGACAGGGGAGGGGGTCAGCCCCAGCATTTT
TRBV2,.,many,TRBJ1-1,CASSEESSGTEAFF,TGTGCCAGCAGTGAAGAGTCAAGCGGGACTGAAGCTTTCTTT
TRBV24-1,.,.,TRBJ2-7,CATSDNGVSEYF,TGTGCCACCAGTGACAACGGGGTTTCGGAGTACTTC
TRBV27,TRBD2,many,TRBJ2-1,CASSYRGGQFF,TGTGCCAGCAGCTATCGGGGGGGGCAGTTCTTC
TRBV12-5,.,many,TRBJ1-6,CASGSTQGYSPLHF,TGTGCTAGTGGTTCGACACAGGGATATTCACCCCTCCACTTT
TRBV29-1,.,many,TRBJ1-3,CSVDLGQGNTIYF,TGCAGCGTTGACTTAGGACAAGGAAACACCATATATTTT
TRBV4-1,.,few,TRBJ2-5,CASSQGEQETQYF,TGCGCCAGCAGCCAAGGGGAGCAAGAGACCCAGTACTTC
TRBV2,TRBD1,many,TRBJ2-3,CASSDLPGQGASTDTQYF,TGTGCCAGCAGTGATCTCCCGGGGCAGGGGGCGAGCACAGATACGCAGTATTTT
TRBV19,.,medium-sized,TRBJ2-3,CAALDGDTQYF,TGTGCCGCACTCGACGGGGATACGCAGTATTTT
TRBV7-2,.,many,TRBJ2-7,CASSSGSRGQYF,TGTGCCAGCAGCAGTGGGTCCCGGGGGCAGTACTTC
TRBV6-2/TRBV6-3,TRBD2,many,TRBJ2-7,CASSYAGLAYEQYF,TGTGCCAGCAGTTACGCGGGACTAGCGTACGAGCAGTACTTC